One sample yielded the 27 T cell receptor beta chains listed below, sequenced in a study of tumor and adjacent non-tumor tissue in lung cancer. This sample's RNA came from whole unsorted tissue. A modified ARM-PCR protocol with three rounds of nested PCR amplified TCRbeta. Each CDR3 protein gets one entry after TCRdb re-called the multiplex PCR reads with MiXCR. This sample has around 86,000 distinct CDR3 sequences, with approximately 77% found just once. Sequenced material: lung tumor tissue. All receptors come from a woman in her 40s with non-small cell lung cancer.

A word on this clonotype: This CDR3 is missing its conserved last phenylalanine or tryptophan, likely due to a read error. The chain couples TRBV6-5 to TRBJ2-2; weak D call: TRBD1 (5 bases). The CDR3 loop spans 13 amino acids. Trimming removed 8 bases at V and 8 bases at J, with 15 bases between. The germline V gene has CDR1 MNHEY and CDR2 SVGAGI. CDR3 protein: CASRYRTQGELFY. For the CDR3, the DNA is TGTGCCAGCCGCTATAGGACACAAGGGGAGCTGTTTTAT.

Comment on this clonotype: A junction boundary mismatches the germline segment, possibly from a read error. J is TRBJ2-5 and V is TRBV4-1; D may match TRBD1 or TRBD2 (5 bases each). The CDR3 is 17 amino acids. Germline CDR1 MGHRA, CDR2 YSYEKL. The CDR3: CTSSQIRGADYQETQYF. The CDR3 DNA is TGCACCAGCAGCCAAATTCGTGGGGCAGACTATCAAGAGACCCAGTACTTC.

In regard to this clonotype: A much larger clone lies one base from this, so it may be a read error. The chain employs TRBV20-1 and TRBJ2-5; 11 bases are a match to TRBD2. The CDR3 has 15 residues. Germline loops: CDR1 DFQATT, CDR2 SNEGSKA (reference sequence). The CDR3 protein is CSARLAGRVQESQYF. The CDR3 DNA is TGCAGTGCCCGACTAGCGGGAAGGGTCCAAGAGTCCCAGTACTTC.

This clonotype was observed a handful of times. The rearrangement uses TRBV9 and TRBJ2-5; D possibly corresponds to TRBD1 (6 bases). From germline, CDR1 is SGDLS and CDR2 YYNGEE. Trimming took 3 bases from V and 5 from J, leaving 20 bases between them. This CDR3 region has 16 residues. CDR3 sequence (DNA): TGTGCCAGCAGCGCTAATCCGGGACAACTGGGGGAGACCCAGTACTTC. Its translation is CASSANPGQLGETQYF.

The J gene is TRBJ1-3, the V gene TRBV11-2; D ambiguous. Trimming took off 3 bases at V and 8 bases at J, with 8 bases between the two ends. CDR1 is SGHAT and CDR2 is FQNNGV in the germline V gene. There are 12 residues in the CDR3. The CDR3 DNA follows: TGTGCCAGCAGCTTGTGGTGGGACACCATATATTTT. Translated: CASSLWWDTIYF.

About this clonotype itself: An end of the junction does not agree with germline; a read error may underlie this. CDR3 sequence (DNA): TGTACCAGCAGTTTACACGGCACAGGGAGCACTGAAGCTTTCTTT. This translates into CTSSLHGTGSTEAFF. The chain couples TRBV7-9 to TRBJ1-1, with D possibly TRBD1 on 6 matching bases. CDR3 size: 15 residues. Germline V CDR1 and CDR2: SEHNR, FQNEAQ (reference sequence).

This clonotype was counted many times. This sequence joins TRBV13 and TRBJ2-1; D remains unclear. The germline V gene has CDR1 PRHDT and CDR2 FYEKMQ (reference sequence). The ends were cut back, 3 bases at V and 4 bases at J, with 13 bases in the middle. CDR3 length equals 15 residues. CDR3 DNA: TGTGCCAGCAGCTTGGGGATCCCTTCGTACAATGAGCAGTTCTTC. Amino acid sequence: CASSLGIPSYNEQFF. Looking up the rest from reference TRBV13 and TRBJ2-1 gives the full variable domain: AAGVIQSPRHLIKEKRETATLKCYPIPRHDTVYWYQQGPGQDPQFLISFYEKMQSDKGSIPDRFSAQQFSDYHSELNMSSLELGDSALYFCASSLGIPSYNEQFFGPGTRLTVL.

The chain uses TRBV6-5 and TRBJ1-5; D is unclear. Per germline, CDR1 MNHEY and CDR2 SVGAGI. V was pared by 4 bases and J by 11 bases, with 15 bases between. This CDR3 comprises 13 residues. The CDR3: CASSSSPDQSQHF. The CDR3 DNA sequence: TGTGCCAGCAGTTCTTCCCCAGATCAATCCCAGCATTTT.

Concerning this clonotype itself: The junction and the germline gene differ at one end; a read error may be behind it. The V and J genes are TRBV5-6 and TRBJ2-2; no reliable D call. Germline V gene data show CDR1 as SGHDT and CDR2 as YYEEEE. This CDR3 comprises 16 residues. The DNA for the CDR3 is TGTGCCAACAGCTTGGCCATGGCCGAGTCCCCCGGGGAGCTGTTTTTT. Encoded protein: CANSLAMAESPGELFF.

In its sample, this clonotype is large. The V call is TRBV11-2, the J call TRBJ2-5, with 7 bases lining up with TRBD1. The CDR3 totals 15 residues. V gave up 7 bases and J gave up 2 bases; unmatched junction bases: 10. Germline assignment: CDR1 SGHAT and CDR2 FQNNGV. The CDR3 sequence is CASTKFGQAQETQYF. The CDR3 DNA follows: TGTGCCAGCACCAAATTCGGACAGGCACAAGAGACCCAGTACTTC.

This chain links TRBV20-1 with TRBJ2-3; D possibly uses TRBD1 or TRBD2 (6 bases each). Trimming stripped 0 bases from V and 4 bases from J, with 14 bases between. Germline CDR1 DFQATT, CDR2 SNEGSKA (reference sequence). The CDR3 sequence is 15 residues long. CDR3 residues: CSARDPGGQADTQYF. The CDR3 DNA is TGCAGTGCTAGAGATCCCGGGGGCCAGGCAGATACGCAGTATTTT.

Remarks on this clonotype: Mismatch with germline at one junction end may stem from a read error. The chain recombines TRBV29-1 with TRBJ2-3; the D is unclear. In germline, CDR1 is SQVTM, CDR2 ANQGSEA. The CDR3 spans 12 residues. DNA of the CDR3: TGCAGTGTCAAGGGAAGCACAGATACGAAGTATTTT. This gives the protein CSVKGSTDTKYF.

Comment on this clonotype: At one boundary the junction diverges from the germline segment, which might be a read error. The V and J genes are TRBV29-1 and TRBJ2-7; 7 nucleotides line up with TRBD2. The length of the CDR3 is 13 residues. Germline V gene sequence: CDR1 SQVTM, CDR2 ANQGSEA. The CDR3, as DNA: TGCAGCGCCGGGACCAGCGGGAACTACGGGCAGTACTTC. Protein sequence: CSAGTSGNYGQYF.

The J gene is TRBJ2-5, the V gene TRBV28; 15 bases match TRBD2. Trimming at V came to 3 bases and at J to 5 bases, leaving 1 base not matched to a gene. The CDR3 is 15 amino acids. Per germline, CDR1 MDHEN and CDR2 SYDVKM. CDR3 protein: CASSFGLAGGETQYF. The CDR3 bases are TGTGCCAGCAGTTTTGGACTAGCGGGAGGGGAGACCCAGTACTTC. The whole variable domain, filled in from reference TRBV28 and TRBJ2-5, reads DVKVTQSSRYLVKRTGEKVFLECVQDMDHENMFWYRQDPGLGLRLIYFSYDVKMKEKGDIPEGYSVSREKKERFSLILESASTNQTSMYLCASSFGLAGGETQYFGPGTRLLVL.

This clonotype was seen a single time. At one end, the junction sequence differs from germline, possibly due to a read error. This chain uses TRBV12-3 or TRBV12-4 with TRBJ1-5, with D maybe TRBD1 (6 bases). The CDR3 is 15 amino acids. CDR3 nucleotide sequence: TGTGTCAGCAGTTCCGACAGGATTAGCAATCAGTCCCAGCATTTT. Amino acid sequence: CVSSSDRISNQSQHF.

In regard to this clonotype: The junction does not match germline at one end; this may be a read error. The CDR3 sequence is CASSSTTGVGETQHF. The DNA of the CDR3 is TGCGCCAGCAGCTCCACAACAGGGGTCGGGGAGACCCAACACTTC. V and J are TRBV11-2 and TRBJ2-5; 7 bases match TRBD1. Per the germline V gene, CDR1 is SGHAT and CDR2 is FQNNGV. The CDR3 totals 15 residues.

Comment on this clonotype: A much larger clone lies a single base off, so this may be a read error. This rearrangement joins TRBV7-9 to TRBJ2-2, with a possible D match to TRBD2 (5 bases). Germline CDR1 is SEHNR and CDR2 is FQNEAQ (reference sequence). The CDR3 extends over 15 amino acids. V lost 3 bases and J 4 bases, leaving 12 bases between the germline ends. CDR3 nucleotide sequence: TGTGCCAGCAGCTTCGGGGTAACGACCACCGGGGAGCTGTTTTTT. Translated: CASSFGVTTTGELFF.

With respect to this clonotype: At one of its ends the junction is not consistent with the germline gene, which may arise from a read error. The chain has TRBV6-5 and TRBJ2-1; D may be TRBD2 (6 bases). The CDR3 is made up of 15 amino acids. In germline, CDR1 is MNHEY, CDR2 SVGAGI. The CDR3 region is CASSRGTGEGIDQFF. The CDR3 DNA follows: TGTGCCAGCAGTCGCGGGACGGGAGAGGGCATAGATCAGTTCTTT.

In the case of this clonotype: An end of the junction does not agree with germline; a read error may underlie this. This sequence joins TRBV12-3 or TRBV12-4 and TRBJ1-6; a weak D match, TRBD1 (5 bases). The CDR3 has 14 residues. The CDR3 protein is CDSSSVGTNSPLHF. The CDR3 nucleotides are TGTGACAGCAGTTCGGTGGGGACGAATTCACCCCTCCACTTT.

The rearrangement joins TRBV11-2 to TRBJ2-5, with D uncertain. The V end lost 7 bases, the J end lost 6 bases, and 24 bases lay between the germline ends. The CDR3 consists of 16 residues. CDR1 SGHAT and CDR2 FQNNGV come from the germline V gene. The chain's CDR3 is CASNFTNVGIGKTQYF. The CDR3 DNA reads TGTGCCAGCAACTTCACAAACGTGGGGATCGGAAAGACCCAGTACTTC.

The rearrangement links TRBV6-5 to TRBJ2-3; no firm D call. There are 13 residues in the CDR3. Germline loops: CDR1 MNHEY, CDR2 SVGAGI. V lost 11 bases and J lost 0, with 12 bases in between. CDR3 residues: CAPSYRSTDTQYF. Here the CDR3 DNA reads TGTGCCCCCAGTTACCGGAGCACAGATACGCAGTATTTT.

Notes on this clonotype: One end of the junction fails to match germline, which may point to a read error. The chain recombines TRBV5-1 with TRBJ2-2, with 7 bases that match TRBD2. There are 17 residues in the CDR3. Germline-derived CDR1 and CDR2 are SGHRS and YFSETQ. In DNA form, the CDR3 reads TGCGCCAGCAGCTTATACTTATGGCGGGAGAATGCCGGGGAGCCGTTTTTT. Translation: CASSLYLWRENAGEPFF.

This clonotype was observed many times. The gene calls are TRBV20-1 and TRBJ2-1; TRBD1 aligns across 10 bases. The junction had 9 bases not matched to a gene; V was cut back by 1 base and J by 9 bases. The CDR3 covers 15 residues. Germline CDR1 DFQATT, CDR2 SNEGSKA (reference sequence). This chain's CDR3 is CSARAVDRGQGEQFF. In nucleotides, the CDR3 is TGCAGTGCTAGAGCCGTCGACAGGGGGCAGGGTGAGCAGTTCTTC.

The V call is TRBV2, the J call TRBJ1-2, with D maybe TRBD1 (5 bases). CDR3 size: 14 residues. Germline CDR1 SNHLY, CDR2 FYNNEI. V lost 5 bases, J lost 8 bases, and 18 bases lay in between. CDR3 in DNA: TGTGCCAGCAGTTACATCTCTGACAGCCAGGGCTACACCTTC. Protein product: CASSYISDSQGYTF.

Comment on this clonotype: Germline and junction disagree at one end, which may indicate a read error. The gene calls are TRBV28 and TRBJ2-3; D is unresolved. The germline gives CDR1 MDHEN, CDR2 SYDVKM. This CDR3 is built from 11 residues. CDR3 protein: CVSSRANTQYF. The CDR3 region has the DNA TGTGTCAGCAGTAGGGCGAATACGCAATATTTT.

The gene calls are TRBV7-9 and TRBJ2-1, with a possible D match to TRBD1 (6 bases). CDR1 and CDR2 from the germline V gene are SEHNR and FQNEAQ (reference sequence). Trimming pared 9 bases from V and 0 bases from J, leaving 15 bases between. This CDR3 region has 15 residues. The CDR3 bases are TGTGCCAGTAGTCATAGGGGGAGCTCCTACAATGAGCAGTTCTTC. As protein: CASSHRGSSYNEQFF. The full variable domain, completed using reference TRBV7-9 and TRBJ2-1, is DTGVSQNPRHKITKRGQNVTFRCDPISEHNRLYWYRQTLGQGPEFLTYFQNEAQLEKSRLLSDRFSAERPKGSFSTLEIQRTEQGDSAMYLCASSHRGSSYNEQFFGPGTRLTVL.

This clonotype was observed a single time. V and J are TRBV29-1 and TRBJ2-7, with 8 bases lining up with TRBD1. CDR1 and CDR2 from the germline V gene are SQVTM and ANQGSEA. This CDR3 has 16 amino acids. J was trimmed by 5 bases and V by 8 bases; bases with no gene match: 20. This CDR3 is CSLEDQGQEIGDEQYF. The DNA for the CDR3 is TGCAGCCTCGAAGATCAGGGACAGGAGATAGGGGACGAGCAGTACTTC.